The 18 T cell receptor beta chains below come from one sample, sequenced in a study of technical replicates of blood from several donors. Assay used: immunoSEQ multiplex PCR; TCRdb lists only in-frame clones, some missing. Here the sample spans 55,000 to 75,000 clones, 91% being singletons. The sequencing input was PBMCs. These receptors came from a human donor in good health. Some clones in this sample may be carry-over from other donors' samples.

The CDR3 protein is CASSYRQGARGNTIYF. DNA of the CDR3: TGTGCCAGCAGCTACCGACAGGGGGCTCGTGGAAACACCATATATTTT. V gene TRBV7-2 combines with J gene TRBJ1-3; TRBD1 matches 10 bases. This CDR3 has 16 residues. Trimming at V came to 4 bases and at J to 3 bases, leaving 6 bases not matched to a gene. Looked up from germline, CDR1 is SGHTA and CDR2 is FQGNSA. The full variable domain, rest sourced from reference TRBV7-2 and TRBJ1-3, is GAGVSQSPSNKVTEKGKDVELRCDPISGHTALYWYRQSLGQGLEFLIYFQGNSAPDKSGLPSDRFSAERTGGSVSTLTIQRTQQEDSAVYLCASSYRQGARGNTIYFGEGSWLTVV.

V usage is TRBV7-2 and J usage is TRBJ2-7; D unresolved. The CDR3 has 14 residues. V lost 4 bases and J lost 0, with 10 bases in between. Germline CDR1 and CDR2: SGHTA and FQGNSA. CDR3 DNA sequence: TGTGCCAGCAGCTCCGACTGGAACTCCTACGAGCAGTACTTC. Residues: CASSSDWNSYEQYF. Full variable domain (missing parts from reference TRBV7-2 and TRBJ2-7): GAGVSQSPSNKVTEKGKDVELRCDPISGHTALYWYRQSLGQGLEFLIYFQGNSAPDKSGLPSDRFSAERTGGSVSTLTIQRTQQEDSAVYLCASSSDWNSYEQYFGPGTRLTVT.

This rearrangement joins TRBV13 to TRBJ2-7; 7 nucleotides line up with TRBD2. This CDR3 has 14 residues. V was pared by 5 bases and J by 2 bases, with 6 bases of the junction left unmatched. Germline-derived CDR1 and CDR2 are PRHDT and FYEKMQ (reference sequence). The CDR3, as DNA: TGTGCCAGCAGCATCGAAGGGAGGGCCTACGAGCAGTACTTC. It specifies CASSIEGRAYEQYF.

The rearrangement links TRBV7-9 to TRBJ2-2; D may be TRBD1 (6 bases). Germline CDR1 SEHNR, CDR2 FQNEAQ (reference sequence). V was shortened by 5 bases and J by 2 bases, with 12 bases between the two germline ends. This CDR3 region has 15 residues. The CDR3 here is CASSGRDTNTGELFF. For the CDR3, the DNA is TGTGCCAGCAGCGGCCGGGACACTAACACCGGGGAGCTGTTTTTT. The variable domain in full, with the rest retrieved from reference TRBV7-9 and TRBJ2-2, is DTGVSQNPRHKITKRGQNVTFRCDPISEHNRLYWYRQTLGQGPEFLTYFQNEAQLEKSRLLSDRFSAERPKGSFSTLEIQRTEQGDSAMYLCASSGRDTNTGELFFGEGSRLTVL.

The chain joins TRBV2 to TRBJ2-1; TRBD2 agrees at 10 bases. This CDR3 has 15 residues. The germline gives CDR1 SNHLY, CDR2 FYNNEI. Trimming removed 4 bases from V and 9 bases from J; junction bases left unmatched: 9. CDR3 in amino acids: CASSVASGGSGEQFF. In DNA, the CDR3 is TGTGCCAGCAGTGTAGCTAGCGGGGGTTCTGGTGAGCAGTTCTTC.

The rearrangement uses TRBV27 and TRBJ1-1, with unresolved D. The CDR3 contains 15 residues. V was cut by 5 bases and J by 3 bases, with 16 bases left in between. Germline V lookup: CDR1 MNHEY, CDR2 SMNVEV (reference sequence). The CDR3 reads CASSPTPAGDTEAFF. CDR3 nucleotide sequence: TGTGCCAGCAGTCCAACGCCCGCGGGTGACACTGAAGCTTTCTTT.

The chain couples TRBV4-1 to TRBJ2-7; 7 nucleotides align to TRBD2. The CDR3 is 17 amino acids. After removal of 1 base from V and 3 bases from J, the junction contained 12 bases not matched to a gene. CDR1 and CDR2 from the germline V gene are MGHRA and YSYEKL. The CDR3 is CASSQGIVWRGNYEQYF. The CDR3 DNA is TGCGCCAGCAGCCAAGGGATCGTATGGCGGGGGAACTACGAGCAGTACTTC.

The chain uses TRBV7-2 and TRBJ1-2; TRBD1 might be the D (5 bases). Between the trimmed V and J ends, which lost 5 bases and 8 bases, there was a span of 24 bases. Germline values: CDR1 SGHTA, CDR2 FQGNSA. The CDR3 is 16 amino acids. The CDR3 region is CASSQGLTASIGGYTF. The CDR3 DNA follows: TGTGCCAGCAGCCAGGGCTTAACGGCCAGTATAGGAGGCTACACCTTC.

The chain is built from TRBV2 and TRBJ2-7; TRBD2 matches at 13 bases. This CDR3 region has 15 residues. The J segment lost 7 bases and the V segment lost 7 bases, leaving 10 bases of the junction unmatched. CDR1 is SNHLY and CDR2 is FYNNEI in the germline V gene. CDR3 nucleotides: TGTGCCAGCAAGGGACTAGCGGGACCCTTAGGAGAGCAGTACTTC. Translated: CASKGLAGPLGEQYF.

J is TRBJ2-7 and V is TRBV6-5; D is uncertain. V shed 1 base and J shed 3 bases, with 13 bases lying between them. Germline lookup yields CDR1 MNHEY and CDR2 SVGAGI. CDR3 length: 15 amino acids. The CDR3 DNA reads as TGTGCCAGCAGTTACTTAGTAGACTTTCACTACGAGCAGTACTTC. This sequence encodes CASSYLVDFHYEQYF.

The chain employs TRBV18 and TRBJ1-2; tentative D call: TRBD1 (5 bases). The CDR3 covers 12 residues. V lost 3 bases and J lost 7, with 9 bases in between. Germline V gene lookup returns CDR1 KGHSH and CDR2 LQKENI. CDR3 bases: TGTGCCAGCTCACCCCCAGGGTTTGGCTACACCTTC. It translates to CASSPPGFGYTF.

The chain links TRBV6-4 to TRBJ2-3, with TRBD2 identical over 14 bases. This CDR3 has 16 residues. The germline V gene encodes CDR1 MRHNA and CDR2 SNTAGT. The junction had 6 bases not matched to a gene; V was cut back by 5 bases and J by 5 bases. The CDR3 loop reads CASSPGTSGSGDTQYF. The CDR3 DNA reads TGTGCCAGCAGTCCTGGGACTAGCGGGAGCGGAGATACGCAGTATTTT.

The chain uses TRBV19 and TRBJ1-5, with TRBD1 matching over 7 bases. Germline V gives CDR1 LNHDA, CDR2 SQIVND (reference sequence). J lost 4 bases, V lost 4 bases, and 7 bases had no gene match. The CDR3 runs 15 residues. The CDR3: CASSRQGVGNQPQHF. CDR3 DNA sequence: TGTGCCAGTAGTAGGCAGGGGGTAGGTAATCAGCCCCAGCATTTT.

This chain uses TRBV6-1 with TRBJ1-6; perhaps TRBD1 as D (5 bases). Germline CDR1 MNHNS, CDR2 SASEGT. The CDR3 is 13 residues long. The V end was cut by 8 bases, the J end by 10 bases, with 15 bases between. As DNA, the CDR3 is TGTGCCAGCTCACGGGACTCGCGATCACCCCTCCACTTT. Protein sequence: CASSRDSRSPLHF.

This chain connects TRBV7-2 to TRBJ2-7; D is uncertain. CDR1 SGHTA and CDR2 FQGNSA come from the germline V gene. V lost 4 bases and J 3 bases, leaving 13 bases between the germline ends. This CDR3 has 14 residues. CDR3 sequence: CASSSPKAGYEQYF. The DNA for the CDR3 is TGTGCCAGCAGCTCCCCGAAAGCAGGCTACGAGCAGTACTTC.

This sequence joins TRBV10-2 and TRBJ2-5, with TRBD2 matching over 10 bases. Germline CDR1 and CDR2: WSHSY and SAAADI. The ends lost 6 bases at V and 4 bases at J; junction bases unmatched: 2. The CDR3 extends over 13 amino acids. The CDR3 sequence: CASRPSGGETQYF. The DNA of the CDR3 is TGCGCCAGCAGACCTAGCGGGGGAGAGACCCAGTACTTC.

Only a few counts were recorded for this clone. The rearrangement links TRBV4-3 to TRBJ1-3; D is unresolved. The V and J ends lost 0 bases and 1 base respectively, with 10 bases between them. Germline lookup yields CDR1 LGHNA and CDR2 YSLEER. The CDR3 has 16 amino acids. CDR3: CASSQDRSASGNTIYF. The CDR3 nucleotides are TGCGCCAGCAGCCAAGATCGCTCTGCGTCTGGAAACACCATATATTTT.

V gene TRBV27 combines with J gene TRBJ2-1; 9 bases line up with TRBD2. The V gene end was trimmed by 5 bases and the J gene end by 2 bases; junction bases not matched to a gene: 4. Germline CDR1 and CDR2: MNHEY and SMNVEV (reference sequence). This CDR3 comprises 15 residues. The CDR3 DNA sequence: TGTGCCAGCAGTAATAGCGGGAGTCCCTACAATGAGCAGTTCTTC. Translating it yields CASSNSGSPYNEQFF.